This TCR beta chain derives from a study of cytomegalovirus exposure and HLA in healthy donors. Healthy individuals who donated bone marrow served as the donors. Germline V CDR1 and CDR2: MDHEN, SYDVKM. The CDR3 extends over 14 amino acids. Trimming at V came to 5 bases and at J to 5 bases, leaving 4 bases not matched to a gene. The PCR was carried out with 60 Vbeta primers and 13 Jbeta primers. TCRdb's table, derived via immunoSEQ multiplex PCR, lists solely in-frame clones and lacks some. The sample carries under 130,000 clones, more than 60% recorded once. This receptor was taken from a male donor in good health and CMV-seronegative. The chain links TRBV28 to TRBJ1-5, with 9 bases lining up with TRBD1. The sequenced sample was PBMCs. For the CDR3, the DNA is TGTGCCAGCAGTCCCGGGACAGGGCATCAGCCCCAGCATTTT. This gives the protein CASSPGTGHQPQHF.